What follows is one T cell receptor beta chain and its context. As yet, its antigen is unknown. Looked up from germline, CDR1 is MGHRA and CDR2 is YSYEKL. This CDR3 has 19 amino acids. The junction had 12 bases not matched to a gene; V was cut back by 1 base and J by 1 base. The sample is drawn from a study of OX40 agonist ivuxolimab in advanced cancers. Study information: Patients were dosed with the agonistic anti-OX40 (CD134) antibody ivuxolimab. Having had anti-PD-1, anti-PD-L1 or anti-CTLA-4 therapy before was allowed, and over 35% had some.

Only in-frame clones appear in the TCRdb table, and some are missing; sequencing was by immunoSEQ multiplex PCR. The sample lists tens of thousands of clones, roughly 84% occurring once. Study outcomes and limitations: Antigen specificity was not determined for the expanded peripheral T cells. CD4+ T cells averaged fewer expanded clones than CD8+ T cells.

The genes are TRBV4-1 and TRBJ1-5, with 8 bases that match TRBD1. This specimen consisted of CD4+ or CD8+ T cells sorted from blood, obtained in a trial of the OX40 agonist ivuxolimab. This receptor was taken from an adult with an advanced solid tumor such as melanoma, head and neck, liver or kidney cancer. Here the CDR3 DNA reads TGCGCCAGCAGCCAAGTGGGAACAGGGGGAATTTCAAGCAATCAGCCCCAGCATTTT. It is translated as CASSQVGTGGISSNQPQHF.